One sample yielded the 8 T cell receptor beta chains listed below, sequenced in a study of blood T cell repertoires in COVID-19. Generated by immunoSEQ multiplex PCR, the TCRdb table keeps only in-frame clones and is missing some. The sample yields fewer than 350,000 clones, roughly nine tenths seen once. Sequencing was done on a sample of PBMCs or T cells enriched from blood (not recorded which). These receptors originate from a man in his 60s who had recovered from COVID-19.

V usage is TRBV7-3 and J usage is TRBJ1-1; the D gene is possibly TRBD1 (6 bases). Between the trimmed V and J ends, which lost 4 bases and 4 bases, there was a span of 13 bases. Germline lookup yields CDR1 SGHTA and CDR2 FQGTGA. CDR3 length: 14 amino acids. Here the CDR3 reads CASSWGGLGTEAFF. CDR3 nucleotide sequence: TGTGCCAGCAGCTGGGGGGGCCTCGGCACTGAAGCTTTCTTT. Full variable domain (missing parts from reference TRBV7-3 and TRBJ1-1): GAGVSQTPSNKVTEKGKYVELRCDPISGHTALYWYRQSLGQGPEFLIYFQGTGAADDSGLPNDRFFAVRPEGSVSTLKIQRTERGDSAVYLCASSWGGLGTEAFFGQGTRLTVV.

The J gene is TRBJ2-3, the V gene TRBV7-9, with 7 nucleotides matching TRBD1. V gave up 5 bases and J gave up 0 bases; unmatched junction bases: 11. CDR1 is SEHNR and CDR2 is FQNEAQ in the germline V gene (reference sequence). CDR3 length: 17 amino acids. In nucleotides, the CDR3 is TGTGCCAGCAGCCAAACCCGACAGGGCCCTAGCACAGATACGCAGTATTTT. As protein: CASSQTRQGPSTDTQYF. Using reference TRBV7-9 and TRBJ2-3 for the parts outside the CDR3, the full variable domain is DTGVSQNPRHKITKRGQNVTFRCDPISEHNRLYWYRQTLGQGPEFLTYFQNEAQLEKSRLLSDRFSAERPKGSFSTLEIQRTEQGDSAMYLCASSQTRQGPSTDTQYFGPGTRLTVL.

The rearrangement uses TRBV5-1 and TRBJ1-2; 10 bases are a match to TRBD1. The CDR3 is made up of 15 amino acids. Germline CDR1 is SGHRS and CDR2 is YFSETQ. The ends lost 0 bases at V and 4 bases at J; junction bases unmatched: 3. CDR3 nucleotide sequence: TGCGCCAGCAGCTTGGTAGGGACAGGGGCCTATGGCTACACCTTC. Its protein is CASSLVGTGAYGYTF.

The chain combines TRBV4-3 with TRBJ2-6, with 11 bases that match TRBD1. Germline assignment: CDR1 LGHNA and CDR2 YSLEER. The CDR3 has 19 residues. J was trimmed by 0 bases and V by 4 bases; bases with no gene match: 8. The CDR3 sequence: CASSLGTGGTSSGANVLTF. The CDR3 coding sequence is TGCGCCAGCAGCCTGGGGACAGGGGGTACAAGCTCTGGGGCCAACGTCCTGACTTTC.

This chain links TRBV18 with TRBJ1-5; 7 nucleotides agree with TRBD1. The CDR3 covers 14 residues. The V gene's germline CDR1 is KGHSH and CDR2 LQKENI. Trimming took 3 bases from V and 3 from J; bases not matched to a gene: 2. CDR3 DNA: TGTGCCAGCTCACCGGGACAGAACAATCAGCCCCAGCATTTT. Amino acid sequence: CASSPGQNNQPQHF.

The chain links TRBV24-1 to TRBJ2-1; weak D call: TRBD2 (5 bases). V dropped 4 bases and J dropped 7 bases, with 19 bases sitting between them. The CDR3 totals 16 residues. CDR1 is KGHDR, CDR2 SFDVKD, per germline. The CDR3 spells CATSDTRDVVRNEQFF. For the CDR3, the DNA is TGTGCCACCAGTGACACCCGGGATGTCGTTAGGAATGAGCAGTTCTTC.

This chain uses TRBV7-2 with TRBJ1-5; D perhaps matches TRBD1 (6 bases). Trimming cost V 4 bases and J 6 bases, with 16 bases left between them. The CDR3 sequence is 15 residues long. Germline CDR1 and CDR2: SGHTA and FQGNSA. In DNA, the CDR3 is TGTGCCAGCAGCTCGACAGGTCCAGTCGGTCAGCCCCAGCATTTT. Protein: CASSSTGPVGQPQHF.

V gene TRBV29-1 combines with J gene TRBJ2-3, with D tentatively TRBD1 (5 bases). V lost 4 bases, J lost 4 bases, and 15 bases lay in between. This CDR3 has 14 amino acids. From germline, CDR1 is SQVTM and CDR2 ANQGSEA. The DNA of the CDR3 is TGCAGCGTTGGCCAGGGTAGAAGCCCAGATACGCAGTATTTT. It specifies CSVGQGRSPDTQYF.